The T cell receptor (beta chain) described here comes from a study of regulatory T cells in long-lasting Graves disease. General study points: Among samples with persistent disease, TRBV28, TRBJ1-2 and TRBJ2-5 were favored.

Both iRepertoire HTBI primers and Arm-PCR of CDR3 regions were used to build the TCR beta libraries. TCRdb passed the multiplex PCR reads through MiXCR, listing each CDR3 protein once. The data contain around 470,000 distinct CDR3 sequences, roughly 15% of them singletons. The time point here: newly diagnosed GD, antithyroid drugs for less than 3 months. RNA isolated from PBMCs was used to make the TCR library. Losses at the gene ends were 9 bases for V and 0 bases for J; bases not matched to a gene: 3. This CDR3 has 13 residues. Germline CDR1 is SNHLY and CDR2 is FYNNEI. This clonotype was recorded many times. Antigen unknown. The data also belong to a second study, concerning T cells in Graves' hyperthyroidism and ophthalmopathy. From that second work: Among thyroid clonotypes expanded above 0.001, most also appeared in blood.

V gene TRBV2 combines with J gene TRBJ2-3; 7 bases line up with TRBD1. This clonotype was obtained from a woman aged 50 to 60 with Graves disease. The material was peripheral blood mononuclear cells (PBMCs), obtained at new diagnosis, from a patient treated with antithyroid drugs. The CDR3 DNA sequence: TGTGCCAGAAGGACAGGCAGCACAGATACGCAGTATTTT. Encoded protein: CARRTGSTDTQYF.